The 9 T cell receptor beta chains given below trace back to one sample, sequenced in a study of blood T cells in healthy people across ages. The authors ran a second PCR of about 6 to 11 cycles using a sample-barcoded 5' primer and a J-beta primer mix. Using its own MiXCR run on the 5' RACE reads, TCRdb lists one record per CDR3 protein. The profile covers over 450,000 distinct CDR3 sequences, with 24% appearing a single time and 8.7% taken by the ten largest. These records were also assigned to another study, of T cells of mothers and their children.

Input material: blood. Source of these receptors: a boy aged 5 to 17 in good health.

V is TRBV27 and J is TRBJ2-3; D is unresolved. Germline-derived CDR1 and CDR2 are MNHEY and SMNVEV (reference sequence). Between the trimmed V and J ends, which lost 0 bases and 2 bases, there was a span of 9 bases. The CDR3 length is 15 residues. The CDR3: CASSLSRRNTDTQYF. The CDR3 DNA reads as TGTGCCAGCAGTTTATCGAGGCGGAACACAGATACGCAGTATTTT.

This clonotype was counted at least ten times. CDR3 sequence reads: CATSVALIQRDSYEQYF. CDR3 sequence (DNA): TGTGCCACCAGCGTAGCCTTAATCCAACGGGACTCCTACGAGCAGTACTTC. This chain links TRBV15 with TRBJ2-7; TRBD2 is a possible D gene (5 bases). V was shortened by 5 bases and J by 0 bases, with 20 bases between the two germline ends. CDR3 length: 17 residues. CDR1 and CDR2 from the germline V gene are LNHNV and YYDKDF (reference sequence).

In this sample, this clonotype turned up many times. CDR3 DNA: TGCGCCAGCAGCTTCTGGGGTTCCTCCTACAATGAGCAGTTCTTC. It is translated as CASSFWGSSYNEQFF. The chain links TRBV5-1 to TRBJ2-1; D is uncertain. Germline V gene data show CDR1 as SGHRS and CDR2 as YFSETQ. V was clipped by 2 bases and J by 0 bases, with 9 bases between them. The CDR3 has 15 amino acids.

The chain combines TRBV28 with TRBJ2-1; 12 positions agree with TRBD2. CDR1 and CDR2 from the germline V gene are MDHEN and SYDVKM. CDR3 size: 16 residues. V shed 8 bases, J shed 0 bases, and the junction held 5 bases outside the gene matches. In DNA, the CDR3 is TGTGCCAGCCAGAGGGGACTAGCGGGCTCCTACAATGAGCAGTTCTTC. This translates into CASQRGLAGSYNEQFF.

This clonotype has a handful of counts. The chain employs TRBV6-6 and TRBJ2-7, with TRBD1 matching over 7 bases. Germline V gives CDR1 MNHNY, CDR2 SVGAGI (reference sequence). J lost 0 bases, V lost 5 bases, and 7 bases had no gene match. This CDR3 has 15 amino acids. The CDR3 here is CASSDRDSASYEQYF. The CDR3 DNA sequence: TGTGCCAGCAGTGACCGGGACAGTGCCTCCTACGAGCAGTACTTC.

Only a few counts were recorded for this clonotype. The rearrangement uses TRBV7-9 and TRBJ1-2, with D possibly being TRBD1 (6 bases). This CDR3 region has 15 residues. Germline assignment: CDR1 SEHNR and CDR2 FQNEAQ (reference sequence). V lost 5 bases to trimming and J lost 1 base, with 14 bases between them. This chain's CDR3 is CASSIRGGDNYGYTF. The CDR3 DNA reads TGTGCCAGCAGCATCCGAGGGGGAGATAACTATGGCTACACCTTC.

This sequence joins TRBV3-1 and TRBJ1-2, with 9 bases that match TRBD1. The CDR3 extends over 17 amino acids. With 0 bases clipped from V and 3 bases from J, the junction kept 8 bases outside the gene matches. From germline, CDR1 is LGHDT and CDR2 YNNKEL (reference sequence). CDR3 sequence reads: CASSQDGTGGDDYGYTF. The CDR3 region has the DNA TGTGCCAGCAGCCAAGATGGAACAGGGGGCGACGACTATGGCTACACCTTC. Variable domain in full (rest from reference TRBV3-1 and TRBJ1-2): DTAVSQTPKYLVTQMGNDKSIKCEQNLGHDTMYWYKQDSKKFLKIMFSYNNKELIINETVPNRFSPKSPDKAHLNLHINSLELGDSAVYFCASSQDGTGGDDYGYTFGSGTRLTVV.

This rearrangement joins TRBV9 to TRBJ2-3; TRBD2 matches at 7 bases. After removal of 4 bases from V and 3 bases from J, the junction contained 8 bases not matched to a gene. Germline loops: CDR1 SGDLS, CDR2 YYNGEE. CDR3 size: 15 residues. The CDR3 DNA reads as TGTGCCAGCAGCTCCAGGGCGCGGGGGACAGATACGCAGTATTTT. Protein: CASSSRARGTDTQYF.

In its sample, this clonotype was seen a few times. At one end the junction does not follow the germline gene, possibly because of a read error. The J gene is TRBJ2-7, the V gene TRBV5-1; TRBD1 matches at 8 bases. The CDR3 is made up of 15 amino acids. CDR1 is SGHRS, CDR2 YFSETQ, per germline. CDR3 sequence (DNA): TGCGCCGGCAGCCGCGACAGGGGAAGCTCCTACGAGCAGTACTTC. Translation: CAGSRDRGSSYEQYF.